This T cell receptor (beta chain) was identified during a study of tumor-infiltrating lymphocytes in primary liver carcinoma. This CDR3 spans 13 amino acids. Germline V gene lookup returns CDR1 SGHAT and CDR2 FQDESV (reference sequence). Investigators took RNA and DNA out together from roughly 18-30 mg of unsorted bulk tissue. The patients presented with primary liver carcinoma, which was managed through surgical resection. The researchers produced TCR beta cDNA from approximately 540 ng total RNA with a constant-region primer. Slightly modified ARM-PCR, run as three nested multiplex PCR rounds, produced the TCR beta libraries. A C-beta reverse primer was combined with TRBV1-TRBV30 forward primers in the first two PCR rounds, and each round had about 10 cycles. TCRdb called the multiplex PCR reads again in MiXCR, with one record for every CDR3 protein. Found here are about 50,000 distinct CDR3 sequences, about 77% of them singletons; the top ten hold around a quarter.

Remarks on this clonotype: A junction end diverges from the germline sequence, so it may reflect a read error.

The source material was liver tumor tissue from sampling region 5. Subset given: tumor region T5, tumor centre. This sequence joins TRBV11-1 and TRBJ1-6; D is undetermined. This clonotype originated in a man between 40 and 49 years old with primary liver carcinoma and hepatitis B virus infection. The CDR3 loop reads CTSSMTLVSPLDF. In DNA, the CDR3 is TGTACCAGCAGCATGACACTGGTTTCACCCCTCGACTTT.